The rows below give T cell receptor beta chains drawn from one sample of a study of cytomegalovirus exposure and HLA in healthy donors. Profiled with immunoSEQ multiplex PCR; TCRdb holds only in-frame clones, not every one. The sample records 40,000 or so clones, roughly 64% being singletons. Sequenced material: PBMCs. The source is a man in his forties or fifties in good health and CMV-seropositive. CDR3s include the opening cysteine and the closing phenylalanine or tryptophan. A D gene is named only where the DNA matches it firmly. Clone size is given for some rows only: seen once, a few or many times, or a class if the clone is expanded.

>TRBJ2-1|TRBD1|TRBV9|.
CASTETGALYNEQFF
TGTGCCAGCACTGAGACAGGGGCCCTTTACAATGAGCAGTTCTTC
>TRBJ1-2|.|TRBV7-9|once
CASSSQFAVSYGYTF
TGTGCCAGCAGCTCCCAATTTGCGGTTAGCTATGGCTACACCTTC
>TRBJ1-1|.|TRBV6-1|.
CASISEGRRSFF
TGTGCCAGCATCTCCGAGGGCAGGAGGTCTTTCTTT
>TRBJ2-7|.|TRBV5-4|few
CASSFGGRGSYEQYF
TGTGCCAGCAGCTTTGGGGGCCGGGGCTCCTACGAGCAGTACTTC
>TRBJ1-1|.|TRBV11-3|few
CASSPWEGEAFF
TGTGCCAGCAGCCCCTGGGAGGGGGAAGCTTTCTTT
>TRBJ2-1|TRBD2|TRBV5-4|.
CASSSNGGVLYNEQFF
TGTGCCAGCAGCTCCAACGGGGGGGTCTTGTACAATGAGCAGTTCTTC
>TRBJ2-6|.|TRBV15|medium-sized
CATSRDRGSGANVLTF
TGTGCCACCAGCAGAGACAGGGGCTCTGGGGCCAACGTCCTGACTTTC
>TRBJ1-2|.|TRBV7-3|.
CASSLSGQGNYGYTF
TGTGCCAGCTCACTCTCCGGGCAGGGAAACTATGGCTACACCTTC
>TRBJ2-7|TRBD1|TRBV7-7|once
CASSLDRGYEQYF
TGTGCCAGCAGCTTAGACAGGGGGTACGAGCAGTACTTC
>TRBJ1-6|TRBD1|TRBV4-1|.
CASSHAGQPRSPLHF
TGCGCCAGCAGCCATGCGGGACAGCCAAGATCACCCCTCCACTTT
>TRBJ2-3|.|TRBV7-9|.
CASSPPGLSTDTQYF
TGTGCCAGCAGCCCGCCCGGACTCAGCACAGATACGCAGTATTTT
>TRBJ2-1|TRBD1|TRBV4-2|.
CASRGDRRDEQFF
TGTGCCAGCAGGGGGGACAGGAGGGATGAGCAGTTCTTC
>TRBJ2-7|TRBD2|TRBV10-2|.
CASSFDSGEEQYF
TGCGCCAGCAGTTTTGATAGCGGGGAGGAGCAGTACTTC
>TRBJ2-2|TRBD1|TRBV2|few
CASSDDRGRGTGELFF
TGTGCCAGCAGTGACGACAGGGGGCGAGGTACCGGGGAGCTGTTTTTT
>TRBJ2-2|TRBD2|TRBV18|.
CASSPPGRDTGELFF
TGTGCCAGCTCACCACCCGGGAGGGACACCGGGGAGCTGTTTTTT
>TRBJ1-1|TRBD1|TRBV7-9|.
CASSSRQGMNTEAFF
TGTGCCAGCAGCTCCCGACAGGGGATGAACACTGAAGCTTTCTTT
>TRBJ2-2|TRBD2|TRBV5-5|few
CASSFDPAGTTGELFF
TGTGCCAGCAGCTTTGACCCAGCGGGGACCACCGGGGAGCTGTTTTTT
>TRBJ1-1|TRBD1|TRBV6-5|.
CASSSPSGGTEAFF
TGTGCCAGCAGTTCGCCTTCAGGGGGCACTGAAGCTTTCTTT
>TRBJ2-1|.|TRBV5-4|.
CASSLRTLNEQFF
TGTGCCAGCAGCTTGAGGACACTCAATGAGCAGTTCTTC
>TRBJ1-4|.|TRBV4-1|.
CASSQAGRRPTNEKLFF
TGCGCCAGCAGCCAAGCGGGTCGGCGTCCAACTAATGAAAAACTGTTTTTT
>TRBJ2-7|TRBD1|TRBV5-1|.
CASSLGGGNSYEQYF
TGCGCCAGCAGCTTGGGAGGGGGCAACTCCTACGAGCAGTACTTC
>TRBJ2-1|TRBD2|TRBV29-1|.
CSSKRGGRNEQFF
TGCAGCTCAAAGCGGGGGGGCCGGAATGAGCAGTTCTTC
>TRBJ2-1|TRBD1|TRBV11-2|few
CASSAGQGVYNEQFF
TGTGCCAGCAGCGCCGGACAGGGGGTTTACAATGAGCAGTTCTTC
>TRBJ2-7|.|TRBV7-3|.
CASSTLGPHRPDEQYF
TGTGCCAGCAGCACCCTGGGGCCCCACCGCCCGGACGAGCAGTACTTC
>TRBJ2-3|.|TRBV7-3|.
CASSPGLGSTDTQYF
TGTGCCAGCAGCCCTGGCCTCGGGAGCACAGATACGCAGTATTTT